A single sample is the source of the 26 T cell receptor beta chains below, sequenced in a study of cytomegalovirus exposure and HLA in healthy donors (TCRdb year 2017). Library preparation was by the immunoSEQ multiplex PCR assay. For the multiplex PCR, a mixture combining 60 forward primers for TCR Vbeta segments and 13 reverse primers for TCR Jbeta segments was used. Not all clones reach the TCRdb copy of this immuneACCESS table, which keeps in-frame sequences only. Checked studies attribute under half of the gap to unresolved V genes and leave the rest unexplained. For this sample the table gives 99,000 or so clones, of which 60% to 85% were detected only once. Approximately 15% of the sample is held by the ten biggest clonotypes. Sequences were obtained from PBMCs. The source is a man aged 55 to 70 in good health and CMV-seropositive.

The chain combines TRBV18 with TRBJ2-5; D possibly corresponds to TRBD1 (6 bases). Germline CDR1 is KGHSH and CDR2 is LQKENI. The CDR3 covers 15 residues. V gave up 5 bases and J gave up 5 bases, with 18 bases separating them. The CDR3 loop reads CASSSNVGRGETQYF. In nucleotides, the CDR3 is TGTGCCAGCTCAAGTAACGTAGGCAGGGGTGAGACCCAGTACTTC.

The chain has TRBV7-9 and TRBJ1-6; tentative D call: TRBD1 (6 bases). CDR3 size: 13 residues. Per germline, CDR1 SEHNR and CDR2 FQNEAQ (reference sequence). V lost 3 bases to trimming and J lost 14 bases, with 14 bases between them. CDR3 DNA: TGTGCCAGCAGCTTTCGACAGGAATTCACCCTCCACTTT. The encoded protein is CASSFRQEFTLHF.

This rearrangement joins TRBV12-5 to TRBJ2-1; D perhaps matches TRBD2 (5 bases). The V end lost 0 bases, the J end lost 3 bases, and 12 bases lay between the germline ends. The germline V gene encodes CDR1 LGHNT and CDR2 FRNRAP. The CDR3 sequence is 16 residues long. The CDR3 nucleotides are TGTGCTAGTGGTTTGGTACCAGAGGGATTCTACAATGAGCAGTTCTTC. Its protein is CASGLVPEGFYNEQFF.

The DNA of the CDR3 is TGTGCCACCAGCAGAAGGACAGGGTACGAGCAGTACTTC. This codes for CATSRRTGYEQYF. The chain joins TRBV15 to TRBJ2-5, with 8 bases that match TRBD1. The DNA end lines up better with TRBJ2-7; the J call may be wrong. Germline CDR1 reads LNHNV; CDR2 reads YYDKDF (reference sequence). This CDR3 is 13 amino acids long.

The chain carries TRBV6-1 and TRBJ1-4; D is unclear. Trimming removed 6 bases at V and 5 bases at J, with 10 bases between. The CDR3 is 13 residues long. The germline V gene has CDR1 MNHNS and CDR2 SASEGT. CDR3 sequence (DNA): TGTGCCAGCAGCCAACAAGAAAATGAAAAACTGTTTTTT. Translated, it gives CASSQQENEKLFF.

CDR3 protein: CASSPLAGRGSTYEQYF. The CDR3 DNA sequence: TGTGCCAGCAGCCCACTGGCGGGTAGAGGGTCCACCTACGAGCAGTACTTC. The rearrangement links TRBV7-9 to TRBJ2-7, with a tentative D call TRBD2 (5 bases). The CDR3 length is 17 residues. Deletions cut 5 bases from V and 2 bases from J, with 22 bases between. The germline V gene encodes CDR1 SEHNR and CDR2 FQNEAQ (reference sequence).

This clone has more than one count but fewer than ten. The CDR3 protein is CASNGQYNQPQHF. Here the CDR3 DNA reads TGTGCCAGCAATGGACAGTACAATCAGCCCCAGCATTTT. V usage is TRBV28 and J usage is TRBJ1-5, with a weak D call TRBD1 (6 bases). CDR1 is MDHEN and CDR2 is SYDVKM in the germline V gene. The CDR3 is 13 residues long. Trimming took off 7 bases at V and 3 bases at J, with 10 bases between the two ends.

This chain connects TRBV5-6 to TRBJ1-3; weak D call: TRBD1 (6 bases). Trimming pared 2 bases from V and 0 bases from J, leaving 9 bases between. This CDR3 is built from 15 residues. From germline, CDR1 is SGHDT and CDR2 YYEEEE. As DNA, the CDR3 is TGTGCCAGCAGCTTTAGGGGGATCTCTGGAAACACCATATATTTT. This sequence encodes CASSFRGISGNTIYF.

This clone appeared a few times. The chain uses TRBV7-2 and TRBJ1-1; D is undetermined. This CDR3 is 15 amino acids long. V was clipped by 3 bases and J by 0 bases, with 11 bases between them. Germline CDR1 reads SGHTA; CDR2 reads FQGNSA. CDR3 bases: TGTGCCAGCAGCTTCGGATTGGGAGTGAACACTGAAGCTTTCTTT. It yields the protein CASSFGLGVNTEAFF.

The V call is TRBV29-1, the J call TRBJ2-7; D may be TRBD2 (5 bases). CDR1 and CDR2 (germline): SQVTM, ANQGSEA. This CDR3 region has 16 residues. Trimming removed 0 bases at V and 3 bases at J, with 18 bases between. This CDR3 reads CSVEDLEGETGYEQYF. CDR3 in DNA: TGCAGCGTTGAAGATCTCGAGGGTGAAACTGGCTACGAGCAGTACTTC.

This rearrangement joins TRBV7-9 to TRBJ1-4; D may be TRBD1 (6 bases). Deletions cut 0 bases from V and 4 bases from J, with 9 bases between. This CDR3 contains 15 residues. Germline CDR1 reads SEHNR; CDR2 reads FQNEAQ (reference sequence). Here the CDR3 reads CASSLATGLNEKLFF. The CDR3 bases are TGTGCCAGCAGCTTAGCAACAGGGCTTAATGAAAAACTGTTTTTT.

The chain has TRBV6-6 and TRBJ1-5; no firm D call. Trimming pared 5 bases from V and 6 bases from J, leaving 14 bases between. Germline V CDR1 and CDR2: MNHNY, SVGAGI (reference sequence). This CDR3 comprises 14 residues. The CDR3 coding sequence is TGTGCCAGCAGTCACAGTTCTCCCGGTCAGCCCCAGCATTTT. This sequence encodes CASSHSSPGQPQHF.

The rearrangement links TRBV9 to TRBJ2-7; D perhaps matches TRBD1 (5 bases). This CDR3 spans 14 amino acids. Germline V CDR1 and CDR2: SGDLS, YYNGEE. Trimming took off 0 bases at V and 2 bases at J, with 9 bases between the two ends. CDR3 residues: CASSVGQSAYEQYF. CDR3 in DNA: TGTGCCAGCAGCGTAGGACAGTCCGCCTACGAGCAGTACTTC. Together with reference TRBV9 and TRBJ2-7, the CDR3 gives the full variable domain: DSGVTQTPKHLITATGQRVTLRCSPRSGDLSVYWYQQSLDQGLQFLIQYYNGEERAKGNILERFSAQQFPDLHSELNLSSLELGDSALYFCASSVGQSAYEQYFGPGTRLTVT.

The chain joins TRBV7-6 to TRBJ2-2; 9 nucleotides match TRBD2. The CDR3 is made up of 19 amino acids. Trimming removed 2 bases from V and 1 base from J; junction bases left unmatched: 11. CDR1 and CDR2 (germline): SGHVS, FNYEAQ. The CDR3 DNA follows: TGTGCCAGCAGCTTATGGGCTAGCGGGGCTTCTCTGAACACCGGGGAGCTGTTTTTT. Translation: CASSLWASGASLNTGELFF.

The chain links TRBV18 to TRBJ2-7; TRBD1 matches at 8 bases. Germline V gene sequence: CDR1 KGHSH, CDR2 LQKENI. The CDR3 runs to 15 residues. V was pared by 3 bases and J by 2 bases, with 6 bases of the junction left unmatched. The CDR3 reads CASSPRTGLTYEQYF. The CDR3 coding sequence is TGTGCCAGCTCACCCCGGACAGGGCTCACCTACGAGCAGTACTTC.

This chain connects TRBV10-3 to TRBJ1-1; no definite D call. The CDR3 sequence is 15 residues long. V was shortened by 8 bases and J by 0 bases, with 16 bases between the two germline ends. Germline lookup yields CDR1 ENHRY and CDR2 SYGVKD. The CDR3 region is CAIQEGASMNTEAFF. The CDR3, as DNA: TGTGCCATCCAGGAGGGCGCGTCTATGAACACTGAAGCTTTCTTT.

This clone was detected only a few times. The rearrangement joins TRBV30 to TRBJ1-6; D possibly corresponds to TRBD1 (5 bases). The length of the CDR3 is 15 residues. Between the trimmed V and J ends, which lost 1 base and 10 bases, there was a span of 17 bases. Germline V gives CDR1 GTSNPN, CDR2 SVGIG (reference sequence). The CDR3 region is CAWSAQGGLNSPLHF. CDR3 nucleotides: TGTGCCTGGAGTGCCCAGGGAGGCTTAAACTCACCCCTCCACTTT. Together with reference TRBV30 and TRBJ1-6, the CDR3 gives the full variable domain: SQTIHQWPATLVQPVGSPLSLECTVEGTSNPNLYWYRQAAGRGLQLLFYSVGIGQISSEVPQNLSASRPQDRQFILSSKKLLLSDSGFYLCAWSAQGGLNSPLHFGNGTRLTVT.

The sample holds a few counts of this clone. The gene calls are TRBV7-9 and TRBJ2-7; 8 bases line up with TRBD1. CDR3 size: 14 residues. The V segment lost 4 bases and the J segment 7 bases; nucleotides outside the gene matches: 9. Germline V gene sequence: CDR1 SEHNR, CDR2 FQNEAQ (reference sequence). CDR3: CASSSRTGIKEQYF. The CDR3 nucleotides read TGTGCCAGCAGCTCACGGACAGGGATAAAAGAGCAGTACTTC. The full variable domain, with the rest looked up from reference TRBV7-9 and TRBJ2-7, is DTGVSQNPRHKITKRGQNVTFRCDPISEHNRLYWYRQTLGQGPEFLTYFQNEAQLEKSRLLSDRFSAERPKGSFSTLEIQRTEQGDSAMYLCASSSRTGIKEQYFGPGTRLTVT.

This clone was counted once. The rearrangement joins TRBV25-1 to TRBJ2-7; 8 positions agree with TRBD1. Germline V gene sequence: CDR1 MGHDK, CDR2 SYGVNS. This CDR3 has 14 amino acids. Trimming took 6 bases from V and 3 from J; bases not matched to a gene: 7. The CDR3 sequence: CASRMTGANYEQYF. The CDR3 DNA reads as TGTGCCAGCAGGATGACAGGGGCTAACTACGAGCAGTACTTC.

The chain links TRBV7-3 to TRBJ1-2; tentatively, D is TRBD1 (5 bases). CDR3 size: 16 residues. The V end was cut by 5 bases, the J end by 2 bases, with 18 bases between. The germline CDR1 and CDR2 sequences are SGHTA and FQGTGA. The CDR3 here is CASSPFRALGNYGYTF. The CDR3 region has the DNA TGTGCCAGCAGCCCCTTCAGGGCGTTGGGAAACTATGGCTACACCTTC. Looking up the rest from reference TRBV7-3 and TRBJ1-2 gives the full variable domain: GAGVSQTPSNKVTEKGKYVELRCDPISGHTALYWYRQSLGQGPEFLIYFQGTGAADDSGLPNDRFFAVRPEGSVSTLKIQRTERGDSAVYLCASSPFRALGNYGYTFGSGTRLTVV.

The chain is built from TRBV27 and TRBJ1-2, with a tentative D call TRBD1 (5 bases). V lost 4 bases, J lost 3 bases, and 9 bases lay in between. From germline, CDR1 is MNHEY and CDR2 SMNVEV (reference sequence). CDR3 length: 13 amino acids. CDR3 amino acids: CASSWGRDYGYTF. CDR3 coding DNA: TGTGCCAGCAGTTGGGGCAGGGACTATGGCTACACCTTC.

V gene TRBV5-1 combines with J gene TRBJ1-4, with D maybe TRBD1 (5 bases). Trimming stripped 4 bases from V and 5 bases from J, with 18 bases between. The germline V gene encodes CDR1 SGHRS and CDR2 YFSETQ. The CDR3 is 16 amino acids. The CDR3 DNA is TGCGCCAGCAGCCGTAGCAGACAGTCCCCAAATGAAAAACTGTTTTTT. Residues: CASSRSRQSPNEKLFF.

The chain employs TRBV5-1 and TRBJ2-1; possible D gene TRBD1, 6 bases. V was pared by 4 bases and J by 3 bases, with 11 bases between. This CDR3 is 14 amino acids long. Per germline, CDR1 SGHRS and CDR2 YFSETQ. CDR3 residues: CASSEDSHYNEQFF. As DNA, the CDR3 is TGCGCCAGCAGCGAGGACAGTCACTACAATGAGCAGTTCTTC.

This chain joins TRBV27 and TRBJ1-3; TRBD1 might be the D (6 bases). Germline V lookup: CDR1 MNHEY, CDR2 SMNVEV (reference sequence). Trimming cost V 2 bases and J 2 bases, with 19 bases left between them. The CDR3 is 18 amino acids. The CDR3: CASSLNFLGGAAGNTIYF. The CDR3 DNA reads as TGTGCCAGCAGTTTAAACTTTTTGGGGGGGGCGGCTGGAAACACCATATATTTT.

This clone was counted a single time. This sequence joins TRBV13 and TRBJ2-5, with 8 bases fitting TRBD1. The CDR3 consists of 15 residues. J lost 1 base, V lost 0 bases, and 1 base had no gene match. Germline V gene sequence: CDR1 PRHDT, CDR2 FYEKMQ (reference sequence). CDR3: CASSLGGQAQETQYF. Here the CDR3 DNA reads TGTGCCAGCAGCTTAGGGGGACAGGCCCAAGAGACCCAGTACTTC.

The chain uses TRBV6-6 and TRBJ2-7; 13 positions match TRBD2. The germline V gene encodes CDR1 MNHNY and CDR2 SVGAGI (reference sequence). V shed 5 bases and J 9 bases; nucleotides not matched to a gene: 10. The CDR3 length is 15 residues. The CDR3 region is CASSQRLAGGQVQYF. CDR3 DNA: TGTGCCAGCAGTCAGAGACTAGCGGGGGGCCAGGTGCAGTACTTC.